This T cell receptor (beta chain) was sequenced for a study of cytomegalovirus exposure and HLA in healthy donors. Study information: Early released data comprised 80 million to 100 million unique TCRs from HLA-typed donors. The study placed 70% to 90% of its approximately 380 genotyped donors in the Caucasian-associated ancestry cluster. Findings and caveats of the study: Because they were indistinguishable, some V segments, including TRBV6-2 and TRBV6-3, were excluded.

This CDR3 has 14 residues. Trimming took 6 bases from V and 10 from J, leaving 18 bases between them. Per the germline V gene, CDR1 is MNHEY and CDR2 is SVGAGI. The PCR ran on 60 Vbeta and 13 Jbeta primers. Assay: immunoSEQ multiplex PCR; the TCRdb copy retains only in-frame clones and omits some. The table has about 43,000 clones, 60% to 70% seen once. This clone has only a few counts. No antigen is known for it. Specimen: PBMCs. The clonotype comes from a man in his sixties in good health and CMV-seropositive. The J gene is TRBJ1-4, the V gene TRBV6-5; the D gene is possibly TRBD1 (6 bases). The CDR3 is CASRPGQRLGKLFF. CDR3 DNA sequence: TGTGCCAGCAGGCCCGGACAGAGGCTTGGAAAACTGTTTTTT.